The T cell receptor beta chain under discussion was sequenced for a study of blood T cell repertoires in COVID-19. Germline V CDR1 and CDR2: SGHDN, FVKESK. CDR3 size: 20 residues. V dropped 1 base and J dropped 0; count of bases not matched to a gene: 16. Original data processing: Counts of nucleated cells, estimated from reference gene primer amplification, were obtained. Some clones are missing from TCRdb's copy, which holds only in-frame ones; the method was immunoSEQ multiplex PCR. V and J calls and clone size are copied from that table; D and trimming were computed from the DNA. The sample includes approximately 130,000 clones, around three quarters of them seen just once.

This receptor was identified in a human donor in a cohort sampled during active COVID-19. The V and J genes are TRBV14 and TRBJ2-3; 7 bases align to TRBD2. The sample taken for sequencing was peripheral blood. CDR3 in DNA: TGTGCCAGCAGCCAAGTATGGGGCGGCGGGGGAGCCCTCAGCACAGATACGCAGTATTTT. Translated, it gives CASSQVWGGGGALSTDTQYF. The entire variable domain, with the rest obtained from reference TRBV14 and TRBJ2-3, is as follows: EAGVTQFPSHSVIEKGQTVTLRCDPISGHDNLYWYRRVMGKEIKFLLHFVKESKQDESGMPNNRFLAERTGGTYSTLKVQPAELEDSGVYFCASSQVWGGGGALSTDTQYFGPGTRLTVL.